This T cell receptor beta chain was obtained from a study of blood T cells in healthy people across ages. The second PCR ran roughly 6 to 12 cycles with a sample-barcoded 5' primer and J-beta primers. One entry per CDR3 protein, called by TCRdb with MiXCR from the 5' RACE reads. Among roughly 1,000,000 distinct CDR3 sequences listed, about 23% were seen once. This CDR3 contains 20 residues. Germline trimming cut 0 bases from V and 2 bases from J; bases unmatched to any gene: 9. Germline values: CDR1 SGHRS, CDR2 YFSETQ. Notes on the study in general: Naive T cell percentage and TCR beta diversity correlated strongly.

On this clonotype: Its matching antigen is unknown.

The same sample was also used in a study of T cells of mothers and their children.

This clonotype was obtained from a girl under 10 years old in good health. The rearrangement joins TRBV5-1 to TRBJ2-6; 12 nucleotides align to TRBD1. Sequencing was performed on blood. The CDR3 DNA sequence: TGCGCCAGCAGCTTGGGGGACAGGGGGCGACGGGATACTGGGGCCAACGTCCTGACTTTC. This translates into CASSLGDRGRRDTGANVLTF.